Sequencing of this TCR beta chain was carried out in a study of T cells in Graves' hyperthyroidism and ophthalmopathy. This clonotype has only a few counts. Exclusion of patients followed from uncontrolled infection, other autoimmune disease, pregnancy or lactation. Template material for amplifying TCR beta CDR3 regions consisted of RNA transcripts. The TCR CDR3 first-round RT-PCR relied on the HTBI primer set. TCRdb called the multiplex PCR reads again in MiXCR, with one record for every CDR3 protein. The sample consists of 560,000 or so distinct CDR3 sequences, 35% to 55% of them appearing once. The TCR sequence derives from a young woman with Graves' hyperthyroidism. The specimen was peripheral blood or thyroid tissue (not recorded which).

In nucleotides, the CDR3 is TGTGCCAGCAGCCCCTGGGCCGGGGGCATGAGTGGCACTAATGAAAAACTGTTTTTT. It yields the protein CASSPWAGGMSGTNEKLFF. V and J are TRBV7-6 and TRBJ1-4; D is possibly TRBD1 (6 bases). This CDR3 is built from 19 residues. CDR1 and CDR2 (germline): SGHVS, FNYEAQ. V lost 5 bases and J 2 bases, leaving 24 bases between the germline ends.